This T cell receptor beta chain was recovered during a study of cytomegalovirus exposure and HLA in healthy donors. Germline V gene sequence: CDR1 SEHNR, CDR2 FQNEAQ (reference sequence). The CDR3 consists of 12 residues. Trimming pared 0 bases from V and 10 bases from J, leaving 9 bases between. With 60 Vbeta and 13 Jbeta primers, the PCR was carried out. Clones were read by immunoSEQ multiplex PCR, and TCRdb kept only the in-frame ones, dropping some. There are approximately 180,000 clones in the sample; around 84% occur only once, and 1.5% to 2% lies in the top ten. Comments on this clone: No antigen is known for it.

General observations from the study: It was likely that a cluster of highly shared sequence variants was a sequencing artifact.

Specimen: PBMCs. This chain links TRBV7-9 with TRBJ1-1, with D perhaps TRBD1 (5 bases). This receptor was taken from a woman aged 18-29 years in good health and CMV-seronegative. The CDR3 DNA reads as TGTGCCAGCAGCTTAGCAGGGGTGGGAGCTTTCTTT. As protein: CASSLAGVGAFF. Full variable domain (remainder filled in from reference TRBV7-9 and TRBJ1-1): DTGVSQNPRHKITKRGQNVTFRCDPISEHNRLYWYRQTLGQGPEFLTYFQNEAQLEKSRLLSDRFSAERPKGSFSTLEIQRTEQGDSAMYLCASSLAGVGAFFGQGTRLTVV.